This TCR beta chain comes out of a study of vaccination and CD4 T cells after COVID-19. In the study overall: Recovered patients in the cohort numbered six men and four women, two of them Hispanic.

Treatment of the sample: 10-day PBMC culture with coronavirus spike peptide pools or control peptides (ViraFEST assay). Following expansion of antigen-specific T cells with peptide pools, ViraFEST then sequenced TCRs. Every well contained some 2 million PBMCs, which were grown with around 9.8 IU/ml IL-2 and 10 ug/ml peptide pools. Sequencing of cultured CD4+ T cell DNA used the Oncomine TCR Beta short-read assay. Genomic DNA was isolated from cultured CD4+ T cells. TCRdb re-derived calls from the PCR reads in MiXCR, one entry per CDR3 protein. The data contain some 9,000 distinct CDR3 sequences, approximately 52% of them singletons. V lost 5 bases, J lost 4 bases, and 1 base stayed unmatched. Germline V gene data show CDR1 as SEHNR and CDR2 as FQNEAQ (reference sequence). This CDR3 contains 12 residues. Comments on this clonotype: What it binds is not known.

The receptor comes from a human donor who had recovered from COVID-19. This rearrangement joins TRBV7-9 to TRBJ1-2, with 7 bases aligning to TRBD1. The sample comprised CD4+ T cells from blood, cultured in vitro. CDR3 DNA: TGTGCCAGCAGCCCAGGGGGCTATGGCTACACCTTC. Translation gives CASSPGGYGYTF. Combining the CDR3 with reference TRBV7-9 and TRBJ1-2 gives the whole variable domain DTGVSQNPRHKITKRGQNVTFRCDPISEHNRLYWYRQTLGQGPEFLTYFQNEAQLEKSRLLSDRFSAERPKGSFSTLEIQRTEQGDSAMYLCASSPGGYGYTFGSGTRLTVV.